The 16 T cell receptor beta chains below were found in one sample sequenced in a study of T-cell reconstitution after alpha-beta-depleted transplantation in children. Preparation of the TCRbeta library was carried out with unique molecular identifiers. MiXCR, run by TCRdb on the PCR reads, gives a single entry per CDR3 protein. The table shows about 540,000 distinct CDR3 sequences, with about 16% occurring only once. The sample here was PBMCs from the stem cell graft donor, taken from the stem cell graft. The receptors here all came from a human donor who donated a stem cell graft to a child with acute lymphoblastic leukemia.

The rearrangement joins TRBV6-1 to TRBJ2-2; D possibly corresponds to TRBD1 (5 bases). Per the germline V gene, CDR1 is MNHNS and CDR2 is SASEGT. V shed 2 bases and J shed 5 bases, with 12 bases lying between them. This CDR3 contains 15 residues. This CDR3 reads CASSERGLGTGELFF. The CDR3 DNA reads TGTGCCAGCAGTGAAAGGGGCTTGGGGACCGGGGAGCTGTTTTTT.

The chain has TRBV6-1 and TRBJ1-1, with D hard to call. CDR3 length equals 15 residues. CDR1 is MNHNS and CDR2 is SASEGT in the germline V gene. Trimming took off 2 bases at V and 0 bases at J, with 10 bases between the two ends. The CDR3 region has the DNA TGTGCCAGCAGTGAATGGGGTGTTATGAACACTGAAGCTTTCTTT. It codes for CASSEWGVMNTEAFF.

The rearrangement uses TRBV20-1 and TRBJ2-7; 7 nucleotides align to TRBD2. J lost 2 bases, V lost 4 bases, and 8 bases had no gene match. The CDR3 runs 14 residues. Germline loops: CDR1 DFQATT, CDR2 SNEGSKA (reference sequence). DNA for the CDR3: TGCAGTGCTACTAGCGGTGGTACTACCTACGAGCAGTACTTC. Encoded protein: CSATSGGTTYEQYF.

For this clonotype: Just one base apart from a much larger clone, this may be a read error. The genes are TRBV12-3 or TRBV12-4 and TRBJ2-1; 9 positions match TRBD1. This CDR3 is 13 amino acids long. Germline trimming cut 6 bases from V and 8 bases from J; bases unmatched to any gene: 5. The CDR3 DNA follows: TGTGCCAGCAGATTGGACAGGGGCGATGAGCAGTTCTTC. Translating it yields CASRLDRGDEQFF.

The V gene is TRBV11-1, the J gene TRBJ2-3, with TRBD2 matching over 8 bases. V lost 5 bases to trimming and J lost 4 bases; unmatched junction nucleotides: 11. Germline V gives CDR1 SGHAT, CDR2 FQDESV (reference sequence). The CDR3 spans 16 residues. The CDR3 bases are TGTGCCAGCAGCGCTCGGACTAGCTCATCCGCAGATACGCAGTATTTT. Residues: CASSARTSSSADTQYF.

This clonotype was picked up a small number of times. The CDR3 here is CASSPGQGASEAFF. CDR3 coding DNA: TGCGCCAGCAGCCCGGGACAGGGGGCGTCCGAAGCTTTCTTT. V usage is TRBV4-1 and J usage is TRBJ1-1; 12 bases line up with TRBD1. The germline V gene encodes CDR1 MGHRA and CDR2 YSYEKL. This CDR3 contains 14 residues. V lost 4 bases to trimming and J lost 8 bases; unmatched junction nucleotides: 5.

The sample holds a few counts of this clonotype. V usage is TRBV29-1 and J usage is TRBJ2-1; tentatively, D is TRBD2 (6 bases). V shed 4 bases and J shed 2 bases, with 9 bases lying between them. Germline values: CDR1 SQVTM, CDR2 ANQGSEA. This CDR3 is 13 amino acids long. CDR3 sequence (DNA): TGCAGCGTTGTAGCGGCGGCCTACAATGAGCAGTTCTTC. It encodes CSVVAAAYNEQFF.

The chain recombines TRBV6-1 with TRBJ2-1; 11 nucleotides line up with TRBD1. V lost 6 bases, J lost 9 bases, and 13 bases stayed unmatched. CDR1 is MNHNS and CDR2 is SASEGT in the germline V gene. The CDR3 sequence is 16 residues long. CDR3: CASSKFGTGGWGEQFF. CDR3 DNA sequence: TGTGCCAGCAGCAAGTTTGGGACAGGGGGATGGGGTGAGCAGTTCTTC.

This clonotype turned up a few times. V usage is TRBV7-2 and J usage is TRBJ2-1; 9 nucleotides line up with TRBD2. The trim removed 3 bases at V and 10 bases at J, leaving 10 bases unmatched. This CDR3 has 15 amino acids. CDR1 and CDR2 (germline): SGHTA, FQGNSA. The CDR3 nucleotides read TGTGCCAGCAGCTTGGAAATAGCGGGGGACCGGGAGCAGTTCTTC. Residues: CASSLEIAGDREQFF.

V and J are TRBV11-1 and TRBJ1-1, with TRBD1 identical over 8 bases. The V segment lost 0 bases and the J segment 1 base; nucleotides outside the gene matches: 10. The CDR3 covers 18 residues. The germline V gene encodes CDR1 SGHAT and CDR2 FQDESV (reference sequence). CDR3 residues: CASSLAHQTDRANTEAFF. CDR3 nucleotides: TGTGCCAGCAGCTTAGCCCACCAGACGGACAGGGCGAACACTGAAGCTTTCTTT.

This clonotype was seen only a few times. The CDR3: CASSLESGFTGELFF. The CDR3, as DNA: TGTGCCAGCAGCTTAGAGTCGGGGTTTACCGGGGAGCTGTTTTTT. The chain uses TRBV7-9 and TRBJ2-2; a weak D match, TRBD2 (5 bases). Between the trimmed V and J ends, which lost 1 base and 5 bases, there was a span of 11 bases. From germline, CDR1 is SEHNR and CDR2 FQNEAQ (reference sequence). CDR3 length: 15 amino acids.

On this clonotype: This clone may be a read error of a much larger clone one base away. The chain has TRBV20-1 and TRBJ2-7, with TRBD2 identical over 11 bases. Germline V lookup: CDR1 DFQATT, CDR2 SNEGSKA (reference sequence). This CDR3 has 14 amino acids. The CDR3 region has the DNA TGCTGTGCTAGCCCTAGCGGGGGGTCCTACGAGCAGTACTTC. It specifies CCASPSGGSYEQYF.

In DNA, the CDR3 is TGTGCCAGCAGTTTAATTATTTCGGCGGGAGGTGGGTACGAGCAGTACTTC. Its translation is CASSLIISAGGGYEQYF. V gene TRBV12-3 or TRBV12-4 combines with J gene TRBJ2-7; the match to TRBD2 covers 8 bases. The CDR3 totals 17 residues. V shed 2 bases and J 4 bases; nucleotides not matched to a gene: 13.

This clonotype showed up just a few times. One end of the junction is discordant with germline, which a read error may explain. The V call is TRBV29-1, the J call TRBJ2-2; 14 bases align to TRBD2. CDR3 length: 17 amino acids. The germline V gene encodes CDR1 SQVTM and CDR2 ANQGSEA. The CDR3, as DNA: TGCAGCGTGGAAGGGACTAGCGGGAGAGGGAGCACCGGGGAGCTGTTTTTT. Its protein is CSVEGTSGRGSTGELFF.

This clonotype turned up a few times. The genes are TRBV12-5 and TRBJ2-7; D gene unclear. Germline values: CDR1 LGHNT, CDR2 FRNRAP. This CDR3 has 13 residues. Deletions cut 1 base from V and 4 bases from J, with 8 bases between. CDR3 sequence (DNA): TGTGCTAGTGGTTTGGGTACAGAGTACGAGCAGTACTTC. Translated: CASGLGTEYEQYF.

The V call is TRBV5-1, the J call TRBJ2-7, with TRBD1 matching over 11 bases. The length of the CDR3 is 15 residues. Germline-derived CDR1 and CDR2 are SGHRS and YFSETQ. Unmatched junction bases numbered 3, after V lost 2 bases and J lost 2 bases. The CDR3 bases are TGCGCCAGCAGCTTCCGGGACAGGGGGGCCTACGAGCAGTACTTC. The encoded protein is CASSFRDRGAYEQYF.